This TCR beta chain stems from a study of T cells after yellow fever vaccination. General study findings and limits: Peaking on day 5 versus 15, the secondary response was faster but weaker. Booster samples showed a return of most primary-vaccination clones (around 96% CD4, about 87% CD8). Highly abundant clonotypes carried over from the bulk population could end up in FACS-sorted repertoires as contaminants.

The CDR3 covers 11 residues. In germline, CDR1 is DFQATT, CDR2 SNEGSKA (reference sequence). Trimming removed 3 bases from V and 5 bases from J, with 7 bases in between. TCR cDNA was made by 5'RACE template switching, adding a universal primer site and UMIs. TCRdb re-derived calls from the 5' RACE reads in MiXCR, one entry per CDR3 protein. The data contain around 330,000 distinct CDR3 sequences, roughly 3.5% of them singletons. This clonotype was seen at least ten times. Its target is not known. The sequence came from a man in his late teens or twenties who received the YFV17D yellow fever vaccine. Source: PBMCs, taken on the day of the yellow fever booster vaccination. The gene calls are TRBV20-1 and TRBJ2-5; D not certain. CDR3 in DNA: TGCAGTGCTAGTCGCTGGGAGACCCAGTACTTC. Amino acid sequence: CSASRWETQYF.